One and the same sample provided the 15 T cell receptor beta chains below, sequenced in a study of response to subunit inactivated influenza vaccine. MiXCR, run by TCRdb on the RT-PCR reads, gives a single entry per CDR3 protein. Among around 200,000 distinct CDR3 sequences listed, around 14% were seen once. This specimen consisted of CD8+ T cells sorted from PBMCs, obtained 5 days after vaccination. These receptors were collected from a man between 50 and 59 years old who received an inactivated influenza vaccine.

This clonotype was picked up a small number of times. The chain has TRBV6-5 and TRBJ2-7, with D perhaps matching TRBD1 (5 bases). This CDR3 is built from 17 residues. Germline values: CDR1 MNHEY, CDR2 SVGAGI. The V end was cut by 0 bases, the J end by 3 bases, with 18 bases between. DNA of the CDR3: TGTGCCAGCAGTTACTCGAGTGGAACCAGGGTTAGCTACGAGCAGTACTTC. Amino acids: CASSYSSGTRVSYEQYF.

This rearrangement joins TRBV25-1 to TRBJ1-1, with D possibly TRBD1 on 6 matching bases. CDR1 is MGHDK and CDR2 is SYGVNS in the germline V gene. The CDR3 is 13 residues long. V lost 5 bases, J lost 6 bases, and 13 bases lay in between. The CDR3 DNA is TGTGCCAGCAGTTTAGGGGGGATCGCTGAAGCTTTCTTT. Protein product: CASSLGGIAEAFF.

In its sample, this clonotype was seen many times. CDR3 in DNA: TGTGCCAGCAGCTTGGCCCCCTACGAGCAGTACTTC. Translation gives CASSLAPYEQYF. The chain couples TRBV7-8 to TRBJ2-7; the D is unclear. V was trimmed by 3 bases and J by 2 bases, leaving 5 bases between them. The CDR3 length is 12 residues. CDR1 SGHVS and CDR2 FQNEAQ come from the germline V gene.

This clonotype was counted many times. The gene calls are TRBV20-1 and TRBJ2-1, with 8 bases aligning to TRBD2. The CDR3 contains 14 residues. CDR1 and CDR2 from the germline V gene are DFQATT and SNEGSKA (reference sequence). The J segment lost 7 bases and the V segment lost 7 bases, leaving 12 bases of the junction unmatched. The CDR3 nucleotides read TGCAGTGGACGGGCGCGGGAGGTTCTGAATGAGCAGTTCTTC. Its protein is CSGRAREVLNEQFF.

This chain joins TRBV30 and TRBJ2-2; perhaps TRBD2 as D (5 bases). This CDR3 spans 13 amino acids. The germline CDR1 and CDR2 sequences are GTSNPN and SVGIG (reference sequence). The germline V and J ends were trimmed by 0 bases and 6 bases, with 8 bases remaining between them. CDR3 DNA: TGTGCCTGGAGTGTACTCGGGGCCGGGGAGCTGTTTTTT. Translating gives CAWSVLGAGELFF.

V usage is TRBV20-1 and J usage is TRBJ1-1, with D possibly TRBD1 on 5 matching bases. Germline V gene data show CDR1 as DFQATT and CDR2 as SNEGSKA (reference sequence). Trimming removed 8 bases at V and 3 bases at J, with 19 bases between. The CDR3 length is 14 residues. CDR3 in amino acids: CSLWGKTGDTEAFF. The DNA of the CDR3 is TGCAGTCTATGGGGGAAAACGGGGGACACTGAAGCTTTCTTT.

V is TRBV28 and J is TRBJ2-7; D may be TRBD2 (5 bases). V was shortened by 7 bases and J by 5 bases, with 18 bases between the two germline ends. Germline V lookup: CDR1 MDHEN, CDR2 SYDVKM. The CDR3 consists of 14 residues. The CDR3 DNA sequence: TGTGCCAGCATCAAAGTGGGGAGCCTCCACGAGCAGTACTTC. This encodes CASIKVGSLHEQYF.

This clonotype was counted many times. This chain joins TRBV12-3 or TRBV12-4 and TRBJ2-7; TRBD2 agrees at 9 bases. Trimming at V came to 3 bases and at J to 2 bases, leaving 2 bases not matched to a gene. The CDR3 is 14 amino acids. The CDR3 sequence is CASSLVAGAYEQYF. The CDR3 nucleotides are TGTGCCAGCAGTTTGGTAGCGGGGGCCTACGAGCAGTACTTC.

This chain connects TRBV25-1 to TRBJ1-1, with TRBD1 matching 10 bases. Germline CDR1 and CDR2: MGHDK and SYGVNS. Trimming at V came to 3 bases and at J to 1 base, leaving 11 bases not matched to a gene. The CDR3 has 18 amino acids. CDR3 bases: TGTGCCAGCAGTGACCTTTACGGGGACAGGGGCGAGAACACTGAAGCTTTCTTT. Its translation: CASSDLYGDRGENTEAFF.

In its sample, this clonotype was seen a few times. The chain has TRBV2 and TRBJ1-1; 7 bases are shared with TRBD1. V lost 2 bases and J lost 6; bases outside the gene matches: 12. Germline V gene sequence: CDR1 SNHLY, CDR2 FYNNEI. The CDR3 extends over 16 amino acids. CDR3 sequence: CASSERPGGGGPEAFF. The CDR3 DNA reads TGTGCCAGCAGTGAACGACCGGGTGGAGGGGGCCCTGAAGCTTTCTTT.

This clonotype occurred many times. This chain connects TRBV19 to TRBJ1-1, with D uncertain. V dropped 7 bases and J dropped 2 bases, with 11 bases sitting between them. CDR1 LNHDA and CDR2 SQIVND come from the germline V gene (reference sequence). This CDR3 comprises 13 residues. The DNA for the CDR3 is TGTGCCAGTAACCCACGCGTAAACACTGAAGCTTTCTTT. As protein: CASNPRVNTEAFF. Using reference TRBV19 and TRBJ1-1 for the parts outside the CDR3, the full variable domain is DGGITQSPKYLFRKEGQNVTLSCEQNLNHDAMYWYRQDPGQGLRLIYYSQIVNDFQKGDIAEGYSVSREKKESFPLTVTSAQKNPTAFYLCASNPRVNTEAFFGQGTRLTVV.

Here the CDR3 DNA reads TGCAGTGCCCCAGCCCTCGGAGAGTTTTACAATGAGCAGTTCTTC. This gives the protein CSAPALGEFYNEQFF. V is TRBV20-1 and J is TRBJ2-1; no firm D call. The CDR3 loop spans 15 amino acids. Germline assignment: CDR1 DFQATT and CDR2 SNEGSKA (reference sequence). Deletions cut 6 bases from V and 4 bases from J, with 19 bases between.

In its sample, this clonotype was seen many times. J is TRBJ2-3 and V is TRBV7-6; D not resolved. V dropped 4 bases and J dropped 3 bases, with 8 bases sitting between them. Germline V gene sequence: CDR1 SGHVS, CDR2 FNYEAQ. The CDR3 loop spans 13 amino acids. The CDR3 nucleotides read TGTGCCAGCAGCTCACTTAAAACAGATACGCAGTATTTT. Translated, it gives CASSSLKTDTQYF.

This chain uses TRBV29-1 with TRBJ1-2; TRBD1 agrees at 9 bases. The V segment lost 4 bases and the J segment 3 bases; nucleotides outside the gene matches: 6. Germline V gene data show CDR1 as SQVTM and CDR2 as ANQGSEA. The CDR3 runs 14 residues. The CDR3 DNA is TGCAGCGTTGCCGGGACAGGGAATGACTATGGCTACACCTTC. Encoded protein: CSVAGTGNDYGYTF. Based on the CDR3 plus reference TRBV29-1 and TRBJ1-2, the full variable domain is SAVISQKPSRDICQRGTSLTIQCQVDSQVTMMFWYRQQPGQSLTLIATANQGSEATYESGFVIDKFPISRPNLTFSTLTVSNMSPEDSSIYLCSVAGTGNDYGYTFGSGTRLTVV.

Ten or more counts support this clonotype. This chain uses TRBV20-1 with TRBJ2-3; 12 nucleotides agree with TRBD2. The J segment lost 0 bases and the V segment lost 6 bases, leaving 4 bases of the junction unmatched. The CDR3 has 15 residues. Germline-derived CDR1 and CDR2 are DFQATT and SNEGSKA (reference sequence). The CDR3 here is CSAGLAGYSTDTQYF. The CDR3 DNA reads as TGCAGTGCAGGACTAGCGGGGTATAGCACAGATACGCAGTATTTT.